This record concerns one T cell receptor beta chain sequence. Its antigen is undetermined. Prepared TCR beta cDNA libraries contained unique molecular identifiers. Once about 0.85 to 10 million T cells were used, hundreds of thousands of cDNA molecules resulted. TCRdb used MiXCR to reprocess the PCR reads, holding one entry per CDR3 protein. Among approximately 630,000 distinct CDR3 sequences listed, about 60% were seen once. This entry belongs to a study of post-analysis software for immune sequencing data. For the study at large: As for disease course, relapsing-remitting, secondary progressive and progressive-relapsing multiple sclerosis were all included.

Study conclusions and caveats: F measure showed strong co-clustering of same-batch samples. Compared with controls, patients had more of about 5 TRBV segments, including TRBV5-6, TRBV5-1 and TRBV20-1. Normalized Chao1 diversity was significantly lower in multiple sclerosis patients than in controls.

The CDR3 runs to 15 residues. Germline V gives CDR1 DFQATT, CDR2 SNEGSKA (reference sequence). This receptor was identified in a girl aged 2 to 10 with multiple sclerosis. The V call is TRBV20-1, the J call TRBJ2-7, with TRBD2 matching 7 bases. Matching the DNA end better, TRBJ2-5 makes the J call doubtful. Sequenced sample: blood. CDR3 protein: CSASLGSGAEETQYF. The CDR3 DNA is TGCAGTGCTTCTTTAGGGAGCGGGGCGGAGGAGACCCAGTACTTC.